These 5 T cell receptor beta chains originate from one sample sequenced in a study of patients and donors after allogeneic stem cell transplantation. TCRdb re-derived calls from the RT-PCR reads in MiXCR, one entry per CDR3 protein. The sample consists of roughly 880,000 distinct CDR3 sequences, roughly 18% of them appearing once. Sequenced material: blood, either unsorted or a sorted T cell fraction (not recorded which). The receptors stem from a human donor who was either an allogeneic HSCT recipient or a stem cell or donor lymphocyte infusion donor (not recorded which). It is not recorded whose cells these are; they may come from a transplant donor.

The chain has TRBV5-1 and TRBJ2-6; the D gene is possibly TRBD2 (5 bases). The V end lost 0 bases, the J end lost 6 bases, and 10 bases lay between the germline ends. The length of the CDR3 is 15 residues. Per the germline V gene, CDR1 is SGHRS and CDR2 is YFSETQ. CDR3 sequence reads: CASSLEAGKANVLTF. The DNA for the CDR3 is TGCGCCAGCAGCTTGGAAGCCGGGAAGGCCAACGTCCTGACTTTC.

This clonotype appeared a few times. V is TRBV11-2 and J is TRBJ1-2; 7 bases agree with TRBD1. Germline loops: CDR1 SGHAT, CDR2 FQNNGV. The CDR3 loop spans 14 amino acids. With 2 bases clipped from V and 6 bases from J, the junction kept 6 bases outside the gene matches. The chain's CDR3 is CASSLKGAENGYTF. CDR3 bases: TGTGCCAGCAGCTTAAAGGGGGCAGAAAATGGCTACACCTTC.

Note on this clonotype: One end of the junction is discordant with germline, which a read error may explain. V gene TRBV10-3 combines with J gene TRBJ2-1; TRBD2 might be the D (5 bases). Germline CDR1 is ENHRY and CDR2 is SYGVKD. The CDR3 covers 13 residues. As DNA, the CDR3 is TGTGCCAACAGTGAGGACTTTACCAATGAGCAGTTCTTC. Translated, it gives CANSEDFTNEQFF.

This clonotype has a handful of counts. The CDR3: CASSTEENGYTF. The CDR3 coding sequence is TGTGCCAGTAGTACCGAAGAAAATGGCTACACCTTC. This chain joins TRBV19 and TRBJ1-2; no clear D. V was pared by 4 bases and J by 6 bases, with 9 bases between. The germline V gene has CDR1 LNHDA and CDR2 SQIVND (reference sequence). This CDR3 spans 12 amino acids.

In this sample, this clonotype turned up a few times. This chain uses TRBV6-1 with TRBJ2-2; D not resolved. Per the germline V gene, CDR1 is MNHNS and CDR2 is SASEGT. The CDR3 is made up of 13 amino acids. V was clipped by 3 bases and J by 4 bases, with 6 bases between them. As DNA, the CDR3 is TGTGCCAGCAGTGATTGGGCCACCGGGGAGCTGTTTTTT. Its protein product is CASSDWATGELFF.